This T cell receptor (beta chain) was captured by sequencing in a study of cytomegalovirus exposure and HLA in healthy donors. The study's findings and limits: When a later analysis compared HLA-associated TCR beta chains with equally common others, the HLA-associated chains turned out to be more clonally expanded and to have lower generation probabilities. Association with HLA alleles at 0.05 false discovery rate was found for around 17,000 TCR beta sequences in a later analysis. The records held CMV serostatus as the only immune exposure information.

Germline V gene lookup returns CDR1 MNHNY and CDR2 SVGAGI (reference sequence). V was pared by 6 bases and J by 5 bases, with 11 bases between. CDR3 length equals 14 residues. At sampling all donors were nominally healthy, likely with unrecorded immune exposures. The PCR was carried out with 60 Vbeta primers and 13 Jbeta primers. This table comes from immunoSEQ multiplex PCR, and its TCRdb copy is limited to in-frame clones, with some not included. The data show 95,000 or so clones, roughly 71% seen once. Points on this clone: Its antigen is unidentified.

J is TRBJ1-6 and V is TRBV6-6, with D unresolved. The TCR sequence derives from a woman between 35 and 50 years old in good health and CMV-seronegative. The sequencing sample was made of PBMCs. CDR3 in amino acids: CASRSEADNSPLHF. The CDR3 DNA reads as TGTGCCAGCAGGTCTGAAGCGGATAATTCACCCCTCCACTTT.